This entry lists 12 T cell receptor beta chains sequenced from one sample in a study of T cell repertoires in cytomegalovirus infection (dated 2019 in TCRdb). Sequenced using an Illumina HiSeq 1500. TCRdb reprocessed the public reads (quality trimming at Q25 with fastp, clone calling with MiXCR) and kept in-frame beta chains. Each entry merges the rows of one CDR3 protein and shows their most common DNA and genes. This sample has around 570,000 distinct CDR3 sequences in its table, and approximately 40% of those were observed once. The leading ten clones occupy 48% of the sample. These receptors lack a known antigen. Taken with the paper, the label for treatment or condition translates to: in vitro stimulation with specific CMV peptide epitopes to enrich CMV-specific T cells. The sequences come from cultured PBMCs, collected from culture after CMV antigen stimulation. Every receptor here comes from a human donor in good health (CMV status not recorded). Some clones in this sample may be carry-over from other donors' samples.

This clonotype has only a few counts. The chain couples TRBV7-9 to TRBJ1-5, with 8 bases identical to TRBD1. Germline V lookup: CDR1 SEHNR, CDR2 FQNEAQ (reference sequence). With V trimmed by 8 bases and J by 3 bases, 9 bases remained unmatched. CDR3 length: 15 amino acids. CDR3 sequence (DNA): TGTGCCAGCTCAAGGACAGGGAATTTCAATCAGCCCCAGCATTTT. As protein: CASSRTGNFNQPQHF.

The gene calls are TRBV7-9 and TRBJ1-2; the D is unclear. The length of the CDR3 is 13 residues. Trimming stripped 4 bases from V and 1 base from J, with 7 bases between. Germline CDR1 reads SEHNR; CDR2 reads FQNEAQ (reference sequence). CDR3 protein: CASSSSINYGYTF. The CDR3 DNA sequence: TGTGCCAGCAGCTCGTCGATTAACTATGGCTACACCTTC.

This clonotype was observed a handful of times. This chain connects TRBV7-2 to TRBJ2-3; D is uncertain. The germline V gene encodes CDR1 SGHTA and CDR2 FQGNSA. Trimming left V 1 base short and J 11 bases short, with 10 bases between. The CDR3 runs to 12 residues. In nucleotides, the CDR3 is TGTGCCAGCAGCTTAGAGTCTACAAAGCAGTATTTT. This gives the protein CASSLESTKQYF.

This clonotype showed up just a few times. J is TRBJ2-2 and V is TRBV7-6, with TRBD1 identical over 7 bases. This CDR3 has 15 residues. Trimming at V came to 5 bases and at J to 5 bases, leaving 8 bases not matched to a gene. Germline-derived CDR1 and CDR2 are SGHVS and FNYEAQ. The CDR3 region has the DNA TGTGCCAGCAGCGCGACAGGGCCTCCAACCGGGGAGCTGTTTTTT. It translates to CASSATGPPTGELFF.

V and J are TRBV6-1 and TRBJ1-4, with D unresolved. The CDR3 consists of 14 residues. The germline CDR1 and CDR2 sequences are MNHNS and SASEGT. Trimming cost V 6 bases and J 0 bases, with 8 bases left between them. The CDR3, as DNA: TGTGCCAGCAGATTCGACGCAACTAATGAAAAACTGTTTTTT. Its protein is CASRFDATNEKLFF.

V and J are TRBV12-3 or TRBV12-4 and TRBJ2-7; 8 bases map to TRBD2. The CDR3 spans 14 residues. The V segment lost 1 base and the J segment 4 bases; nucleotides outside the gene matches: 3. The CDR3 sequence is CASSLGASGYEQYF. CDR3 coding DNA: TGTGCCAGCAGTTTAGGGGCTAGCGGGTACGAGCAGTACTTC.

The V and J genes are TRBV7-2 and TRBJ2-5, with TRBD1 matching over 9 bases. Germline CDR1 reads SGHTA; CDR2 reads FQGNSA. There are 15 residues in the CDR3. The trim removed 3 bases at V and 2 bases at J, leaving 4 bases unmatched. The CDR3 region is CASSFRTGDQETQYF. The DNA of the CDR3 is TGTGCCAGCAGCTTTCGGACAGGGGATCAAGAGACCCAGTACTTC.

This chain joins TRBV28 and TRBJ2-3, with D unresolved. The germline CDR1 and CDR2 sequences are MDHEN and SYDVKM. The CDR3 is 14 residues long. The V end was cut by 7 bases, the J end by 4 bases, with 15 bases between. Written as DNA, the CDR3 is TGTGCCAGCATAGAGCATCTTACGGCAGATACGCAGTATTTT. Translation: CASIEHLTADTQYF.

V gene TRBV10-3 combines with J gene TRBJ2-1, with 7 bases fitting TRBD1. The CDR3 extends over 13 amino acids. Trimming at V came to 6 bases and at J to 8 bases, leaving 7 bases not matched to a gene. Germline lookup yields CDR1 ENHRY and CDR2 SYGVKD. The CDR3, as DNA: TGTGCCATCAGGATCCCGGGGACAGATGAGCAGTTCTTC. It is translated as CAIRIPGTDEQFF.

The V gene is TRBV6-6, the J gene TRBJ1-6, with D unresolved. The V gene lost 7 bases and the J gene lost 7 bases, with 14 bases spanning the gap. The germline gives CDR1 MNHNY, CDR2 SVGAGI (reference sequence). The CDR3 length is 14 residues. CDR3 in amino acids: CASTIGSGNSPLHF. The CDR3 DNA sequence: TGTGCCAGCACCATCGGTTCTGGGAATTCACCCCTCCACTTT.

This clonotype was seen more than once but under ten times. The chain combines TRBV2 with TRBJ2-5; 10 nucleotides match TRBD2. The CDR3 contains 15 residues. V lost 7 bases and J lost 0; bases outside the gene matches: 5. Per germline, CDR1 SNHLY and CDR2 FYNNEI. This chain's CDR3 is CASTLTSGYQETQYF. The CDR3 DNA is TGTGCCAGCACCTTGACTAGCGGGTACCAAGAGACCCAGTACTTC. Full variable domain (missing parts from reference TRBV2 and TRBJ2-5): EPEVTQTPSHQVTQMGQEVILRCVPISNHLYFYWYRQILGQKVEFLVSFYNNEISEKSEIFDDQFSVERPDGSNFTLKIRSTKLEDSAMYFCASTLTSGYQETQYFGPGTRLLVL.

On this clonotype: At one of its ends the junction is not consistent with the germline gene, which may arise from a read error. J is TRBJ1-5 and V is TRBV20-1; TRBD1 matches at 8 bases. The CDR3 sequence is 14 residues long. Per germline, CDR1 DFQATT and CDR2 SNEGSKA (reference sequence). The CDR3 sequence: CTARAPGQVQPQHF. In nucleotides, the CDR3 is TGCACTGCTAGAGCCCCGGGACAGGTACAGCCCCAGCATTTT.